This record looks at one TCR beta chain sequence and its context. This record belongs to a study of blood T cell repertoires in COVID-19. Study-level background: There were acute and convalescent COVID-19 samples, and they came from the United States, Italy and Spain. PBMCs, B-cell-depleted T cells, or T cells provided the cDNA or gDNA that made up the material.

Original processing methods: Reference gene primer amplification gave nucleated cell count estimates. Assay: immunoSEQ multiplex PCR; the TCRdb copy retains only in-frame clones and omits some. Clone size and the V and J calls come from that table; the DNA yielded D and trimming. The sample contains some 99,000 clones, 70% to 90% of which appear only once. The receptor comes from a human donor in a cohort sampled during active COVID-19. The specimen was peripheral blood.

CDR3 in DNA: TGTGCCAGCAGCGTAGCTGGGGGGTCCAATGAGCAGTTCTTC. Translating gives CASSVAGGSNEQFF. This chain uses TRBV9 with TRBJ2-1, with D possibly TRBD2 on 6 matching bases. Germline lookup yields CDR1 SGDLS and CDR2 YYNGEE. Trimming removed 0 bases at V and 6 bases at J, with 10 bases between. The CDR3 runs 14 residues.